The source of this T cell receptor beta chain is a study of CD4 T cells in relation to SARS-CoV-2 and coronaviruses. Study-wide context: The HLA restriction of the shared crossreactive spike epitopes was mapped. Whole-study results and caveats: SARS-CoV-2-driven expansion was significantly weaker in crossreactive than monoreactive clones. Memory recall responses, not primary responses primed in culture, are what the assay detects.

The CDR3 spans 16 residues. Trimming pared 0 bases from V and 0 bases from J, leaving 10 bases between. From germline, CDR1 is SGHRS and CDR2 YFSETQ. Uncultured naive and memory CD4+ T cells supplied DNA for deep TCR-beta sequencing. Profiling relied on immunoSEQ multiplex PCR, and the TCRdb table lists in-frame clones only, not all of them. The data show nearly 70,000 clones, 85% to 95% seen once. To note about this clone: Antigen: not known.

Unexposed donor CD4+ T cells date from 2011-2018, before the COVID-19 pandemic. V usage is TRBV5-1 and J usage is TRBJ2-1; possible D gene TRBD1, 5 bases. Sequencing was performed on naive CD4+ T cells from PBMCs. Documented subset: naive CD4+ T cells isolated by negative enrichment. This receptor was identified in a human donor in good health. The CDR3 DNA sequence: TGCGCCAGCAGCTTGGCTGGGGCCAACTCCTACAATGAGCAGTTCTTC. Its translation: CASSLAGANSYNEQFF.